This entry is about one TCR beta chain. This sample was taken from a study of T cells in Graves' hyperthyroidism and ophthalmopathy. Study background: It was at initial diagnosis, before any treatment, that peripheral blood was collected.

Germline CDR1 and CDR2: LGHDT and YNNKEL (reference sequence). The CDR3 sequence is 16 residues long. V was clipped by 3 bases and J by 0 bases, with 12 bases between them. Patients were aged 18 to 65, had disease duration under 2 months, and had newly diagnosed hyperthyroidism. RNA transcripts served as the template for amplifying TCR beta CDR3 regions. First-round RT-PCR of the TCR CDR3 relied on the HTBI primer set. From the multiplex PCR reads, TCRdb called clonotypes with MiXCR, one entry per CDR3 protein. The data contain around 200,000 distinct CDR3 sequences, approximately 15% of them seen just once; the ten biggest clones take up roughly 28%.

V usage is TRBV3-1 and J usage is TRBJ1-3; no definite D call. Source material: blood. The clonotype was recovered from a woman between 45 and 60 years old with Graves' hyperthyroidism. CDR3 region: CASSHKVRDSGNTIYF. Here the CDR3 DNA reads TGTGCCAGCAGCCACAAGGTCAGAGACTCTGGAAACACCATATATTTT.